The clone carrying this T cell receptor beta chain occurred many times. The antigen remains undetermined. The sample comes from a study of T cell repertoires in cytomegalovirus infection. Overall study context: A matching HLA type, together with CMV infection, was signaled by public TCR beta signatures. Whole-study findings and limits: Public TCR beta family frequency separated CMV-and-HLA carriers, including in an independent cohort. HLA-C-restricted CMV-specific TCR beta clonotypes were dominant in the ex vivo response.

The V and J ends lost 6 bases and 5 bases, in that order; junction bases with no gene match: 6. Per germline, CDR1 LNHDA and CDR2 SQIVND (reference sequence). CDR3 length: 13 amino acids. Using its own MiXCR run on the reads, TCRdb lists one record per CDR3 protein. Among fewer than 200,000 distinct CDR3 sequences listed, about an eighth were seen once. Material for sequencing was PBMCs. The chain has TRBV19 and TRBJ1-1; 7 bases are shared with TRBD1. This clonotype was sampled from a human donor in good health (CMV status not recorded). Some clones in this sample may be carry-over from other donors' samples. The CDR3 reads CASSADRRTEAFF. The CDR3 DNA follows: TGTGCCAGTAGCGCGGACAGGCGGACTGAAGCTTTCTTT.